This T cell receptor beta chain was profiled in a study of CD8 T cells in ankylosing spondylitis. Study results and caveats: It appeared that ankylosing spondylitis blood was characterized by a TCR beta motif of about 8 highly homologous variants.

Quantitative molecular-barcoded 5'-RACE generated the TCR beta libraries. TCRdb redid the calling of the 5' RACE reads with MiXCR, one entry per CDR3 protein. In the table there are some 240,000 distinct CDR3 sequences, approximately 7.4% of which are singletons. Comment on this clonotype: Its antigen remains unknown.

CDR1 is MNHEY and CDR2 is SVGEGT in the germline V gene. The V segment lost 6 bases and the J segment 1 base; nucleotides outside the gene matches: 28. The CDR3 is made up of 22 amino acids. The V call is TRBV6-2 or TRBV6-3, the J call TRBJ1-1; 8 bases match TRBD1. The clonotype originates from a male donor with ankylosing spondylitis. Sequencing was carried out using blood, either unsorted or a sorted T cell fraction (not recorded which). The CDR3 coding sequence is TGTGCCAGCAGGCCCTATTTCCCCGCTAAAGGGACAGGCCAACTGCGGAACACTGAAGCTTTCTTT. Residues: CASRPYFPAKGTGQLRNTEAFF.